This T cell receptor (beta chain) was sequenced in a study of blood T cell repertoires in COVID-19. Across the study: There were acute and convalescent COVID-19 samples, and they came from the United States, Italy and Spain. The analysed material was cDNA or gDNA that came from T cells, B-cell-depleted T cells, or PBMCs.

Measured with immunoSEQ multiplex PCR; TCRdb has only the in-frame clones, and not every one. The data show roughly 170,000 clones, roughly 81% seen once. The junction had 8 bases not matched to a gene; V was cut back by 1 base and J by 3 bases. This CDR3 contains 18 residues. CDR1 is LGHDT and CDR2 is YNNKEL in the germline V gene (reference sequence). The sequence derives from a woman in her 50s with COVID-19, enrolled during active disease. The material sequenced was peripheral blood. The chain couples TRBV3-1 (or the pseudogene TRBV3-2) to TRBJ2-1; TRBD1 agrees at 11 bases. CDR3 region: CASSQGEPGQGGYNEQFF. The CDR3 DNA follows: TGTGCCAGCAGCCAAGGGGAACCGGGACAGGGGGGCTACAATGAGCAGTTCTTC.